The text below deals with one TCR beta chain. The record originates from a study of blood T cell repertoires in COVID-19. From germline, CDR1 is MNHEY and CDR2 SVGEGT. The CDR3 length is 18 residues. The trim removed 4 bases at V and 5 bases at J, leaving 9 bases unmatched. Methods used by the authors: For nucleated cells, counts were estimated from reference gene primer amplification. Measured with immunoSEQ multiplex PCR; TCRdb has only the in-frame clones, and not every one. The DNA was the basis for D and trimming; V, J and clone size are from that table. The data show roughly 250,000 clones, with more than 70% seen just once and 2.1% held by the top ten.

V gene TRBV6-2 or TRBV6-3 combines with J gene TRBJ2-1; 15 nucleotides align to TRBD2. Sequences were obtained from peripheral blood. This clonotype was sampled from a woman aged 40 to 49 who had recovered from COVID-19. CDR3 loop: CASSFPGTSGGIHNEQFF. The CDR3 coding sequence is TGTGCCAGCAGTTTCCCCGGGACTAGCGGGGGGATTCACAATGAGCAGTTCTTC.